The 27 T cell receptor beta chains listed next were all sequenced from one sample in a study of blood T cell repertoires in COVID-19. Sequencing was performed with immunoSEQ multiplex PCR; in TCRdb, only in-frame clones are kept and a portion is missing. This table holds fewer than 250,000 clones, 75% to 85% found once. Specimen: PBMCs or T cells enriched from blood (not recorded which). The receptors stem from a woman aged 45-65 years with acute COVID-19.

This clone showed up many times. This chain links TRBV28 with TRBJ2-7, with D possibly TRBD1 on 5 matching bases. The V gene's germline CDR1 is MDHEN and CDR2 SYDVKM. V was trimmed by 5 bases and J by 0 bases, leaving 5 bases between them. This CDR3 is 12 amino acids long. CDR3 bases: TGTGCCAGCAGTCAGGGCTCCTACGAGCAGTACGTC. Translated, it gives CASSQGSYEQYV.

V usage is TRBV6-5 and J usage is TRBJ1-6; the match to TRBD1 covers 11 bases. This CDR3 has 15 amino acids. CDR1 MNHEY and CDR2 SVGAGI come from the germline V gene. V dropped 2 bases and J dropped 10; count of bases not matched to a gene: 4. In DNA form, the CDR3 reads TGTGCCAGCAGTTACGGACAGGGGGCGGGATCACCCCTCCACTTT. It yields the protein CASSYGQGAGSPLHF.

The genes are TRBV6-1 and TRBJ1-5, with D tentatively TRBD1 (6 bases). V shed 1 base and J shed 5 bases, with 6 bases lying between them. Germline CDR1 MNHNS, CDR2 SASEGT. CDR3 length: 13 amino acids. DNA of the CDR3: TGTGCCAGCAGTGAAGGGACAGATCAGCCCCAGCATTTT. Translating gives CASSEGTDQPQHF.

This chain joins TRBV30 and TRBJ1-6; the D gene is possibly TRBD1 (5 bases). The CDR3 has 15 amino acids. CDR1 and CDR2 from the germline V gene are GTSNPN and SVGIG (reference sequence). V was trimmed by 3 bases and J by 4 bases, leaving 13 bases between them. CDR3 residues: CAWSLGRGYNSPLHF. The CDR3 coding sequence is TGTGCCTGGAGCCTTGGGAGGGGTTATAATTCACCCCTCCACTTT.

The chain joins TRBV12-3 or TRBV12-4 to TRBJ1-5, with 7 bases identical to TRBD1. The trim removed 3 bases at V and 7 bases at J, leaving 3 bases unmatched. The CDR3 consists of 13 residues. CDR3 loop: CASSFTGDQPQHF. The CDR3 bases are TGTGCCAGCAGTTTTACAGGGGACCAGCCCCAGCATTTT.

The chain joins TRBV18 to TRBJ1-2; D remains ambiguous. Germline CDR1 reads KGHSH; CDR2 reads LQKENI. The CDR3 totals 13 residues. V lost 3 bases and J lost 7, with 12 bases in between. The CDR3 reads CASSPAQEGGYTF. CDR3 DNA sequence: TGTGCCAGCTCACCGGCCCAAGAGGGTGGCTACACCTTC.

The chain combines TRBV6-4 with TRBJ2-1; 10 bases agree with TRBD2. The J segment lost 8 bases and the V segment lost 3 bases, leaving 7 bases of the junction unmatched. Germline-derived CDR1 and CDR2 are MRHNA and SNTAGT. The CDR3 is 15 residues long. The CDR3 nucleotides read TGTGCCAGCAGTGAATCTACTAGCGGGGTCCATGAGCAGTTCTTC. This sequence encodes CASSESTSGVHEQFF.

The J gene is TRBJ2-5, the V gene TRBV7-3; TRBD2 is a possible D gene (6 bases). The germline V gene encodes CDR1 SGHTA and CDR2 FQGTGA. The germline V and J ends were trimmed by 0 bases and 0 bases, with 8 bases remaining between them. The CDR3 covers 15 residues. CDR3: CASSLTPSDQETQYF. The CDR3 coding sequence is TGTGCCAGCAGCTTAACCCCTAGCGACCAAGAGACCCAGTACTTC.

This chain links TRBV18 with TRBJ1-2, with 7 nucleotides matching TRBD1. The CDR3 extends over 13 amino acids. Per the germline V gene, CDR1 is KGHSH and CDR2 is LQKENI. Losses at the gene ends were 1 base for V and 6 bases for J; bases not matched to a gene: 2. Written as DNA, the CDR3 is TGTGCCAGCTCACCACAGACAGGGAATGGCTACACCTTC. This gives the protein CASSPQTGNGYTF.

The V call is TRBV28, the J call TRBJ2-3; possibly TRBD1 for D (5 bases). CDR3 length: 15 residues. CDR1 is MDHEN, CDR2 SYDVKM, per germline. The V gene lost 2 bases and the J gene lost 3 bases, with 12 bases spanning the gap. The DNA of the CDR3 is TGTGCCAGCAGTTTAATTATGGGGCGGACAGATACGCAGTATTTT. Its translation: CASSLIMGRTDTQYF.

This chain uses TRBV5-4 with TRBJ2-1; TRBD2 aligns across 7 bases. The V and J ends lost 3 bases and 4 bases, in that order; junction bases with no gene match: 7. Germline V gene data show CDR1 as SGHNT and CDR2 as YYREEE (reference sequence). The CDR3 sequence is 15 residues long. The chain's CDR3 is CASSWHPGGYNEQFF. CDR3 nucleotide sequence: TGTGCCAGCAGCTGGCACCCCGGGGGGTACAATGAGCAGTTCTTC. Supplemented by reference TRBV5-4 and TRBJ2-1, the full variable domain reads ETGVTQSPTHLIKTRGQQVTLRCSSQSGHNTVSWYQQALGQGPQFIFQYYREEENGRGNFPPRFSGLQFPNYSSELNVNALELDDSALYLCASSWHPGGYNEQFFGPGTRLTVL.

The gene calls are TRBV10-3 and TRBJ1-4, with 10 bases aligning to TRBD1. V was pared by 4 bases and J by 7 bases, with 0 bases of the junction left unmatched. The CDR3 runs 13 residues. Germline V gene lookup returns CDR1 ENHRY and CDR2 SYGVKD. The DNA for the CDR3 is TGTGCCATCAGTGGGGACAGGGGTGAAAAACTGTTTTTT. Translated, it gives CAISGDRGEKLFF.

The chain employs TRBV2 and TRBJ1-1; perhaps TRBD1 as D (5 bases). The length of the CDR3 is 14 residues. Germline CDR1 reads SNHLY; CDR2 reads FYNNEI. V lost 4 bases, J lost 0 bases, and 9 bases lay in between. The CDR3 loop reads CASSGDRLNTEAFF. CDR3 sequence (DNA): TGTGCCAGCAGTGGAGACAGACTGAACACTGAAGCTTTCTTT.

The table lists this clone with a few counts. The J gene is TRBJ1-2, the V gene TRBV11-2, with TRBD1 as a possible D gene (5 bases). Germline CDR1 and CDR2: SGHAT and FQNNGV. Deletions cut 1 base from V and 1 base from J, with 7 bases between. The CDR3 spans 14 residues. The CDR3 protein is CASSLVDSNYGYTF. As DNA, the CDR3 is TGTGCCAGCAGCTTAGTAGACAGTAACTATGGCTACACCTTC.

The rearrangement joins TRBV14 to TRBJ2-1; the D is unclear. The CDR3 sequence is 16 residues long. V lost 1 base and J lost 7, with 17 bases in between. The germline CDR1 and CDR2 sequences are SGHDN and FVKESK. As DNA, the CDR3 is TGTGCCAGCAGCCAAGGTCGTGGTATAGCTAGGAATGAGCAGTTCTTC. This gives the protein CASSQGRGIARNEQFF.

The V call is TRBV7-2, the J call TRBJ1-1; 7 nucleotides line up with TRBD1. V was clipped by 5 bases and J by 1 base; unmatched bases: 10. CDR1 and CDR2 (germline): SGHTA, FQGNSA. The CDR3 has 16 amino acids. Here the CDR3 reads CASSRGVQGRNTEAFF. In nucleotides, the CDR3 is TGTGCCAGCAGCCGCGGAGTACAGGGGAGGAACACTGAAGCTTTCTTT.

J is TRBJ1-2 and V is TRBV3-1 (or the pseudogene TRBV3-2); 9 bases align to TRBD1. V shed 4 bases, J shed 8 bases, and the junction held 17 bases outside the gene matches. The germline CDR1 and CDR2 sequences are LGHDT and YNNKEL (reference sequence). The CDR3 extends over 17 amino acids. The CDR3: CASSPTGTGTGLGGYTF. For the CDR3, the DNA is TGTGCCAGCAGCCCTACCGGGACAGGGACCGGATTGGGGGGCTACACCTTC.

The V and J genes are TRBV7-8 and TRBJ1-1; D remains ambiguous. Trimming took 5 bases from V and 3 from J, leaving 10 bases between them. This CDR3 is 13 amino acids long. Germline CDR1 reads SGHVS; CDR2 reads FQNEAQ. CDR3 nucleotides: TGTGCCAGCAGCCTTAACATGGACACTGAAGCTTTCTTT. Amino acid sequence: CASSLNMDTEAFF.

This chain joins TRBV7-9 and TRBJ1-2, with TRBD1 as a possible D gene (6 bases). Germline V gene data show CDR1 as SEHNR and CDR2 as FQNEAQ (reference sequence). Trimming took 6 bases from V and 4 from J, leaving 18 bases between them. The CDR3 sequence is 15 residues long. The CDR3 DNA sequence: TGTGCCAGCAGGGACTTACAGGGCATCAGCTATGGCTACACCTTC. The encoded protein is CASRDLQGISYGYTF. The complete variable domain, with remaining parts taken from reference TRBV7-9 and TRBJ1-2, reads DTGVSQNPRHKITKRGQNVTFRCDPISEHNRLYWYRQTLGQGPEFLTYFQNEAQLEKSRLLSDRFSAERPKGSFSTLEIQRTEQGDSAMYLCASRDLQGISYGYTFGSGTRLTVV.

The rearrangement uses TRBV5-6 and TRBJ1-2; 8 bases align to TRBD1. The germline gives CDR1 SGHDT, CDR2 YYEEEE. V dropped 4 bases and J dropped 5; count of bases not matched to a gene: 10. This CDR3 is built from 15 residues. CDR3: CASSDDRGPLYGYTF. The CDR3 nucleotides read TGTGCCAGCAGCGACGACAGGGGACCTCTTTATGGCTACACCTTC.

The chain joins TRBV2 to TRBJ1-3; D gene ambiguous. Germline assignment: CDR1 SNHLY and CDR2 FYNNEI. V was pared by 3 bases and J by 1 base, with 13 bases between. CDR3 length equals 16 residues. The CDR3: CASSDGRTISGNTIYF. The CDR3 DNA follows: TGTGCCAGCAGTGATGGACGGACTATTTCTGGAAACACCATATATTTT.

CDR3 region: CASSQTGTPEAFF. CDR3 sequence (DNA): TGTGCCAGCAGTCAAACAGGGACCCCTGAAGCTTTCTTT. The rearrangement uses TRBV7-8 and TRBJ1-1; possible D gene TRBD1, 6 bases. Trimming left V 6 bases short and J 6 bases short, with 14 bases between. Germline V gives CDR1 SGHVS, CDR2 FQNEAQ. The CDR3 has 13 residues. Together with reference TRBV7-8 and TRBJ1-1, the CDR3 gives the full variable domain: GAGVSQSPRYKVAKRGQDVALRCDPISGHVSLFWYQQALGQGPEFLTYFQNEAQLDKSGLPSDRFFAERPEGSVSTLKIQRTQQEDSAVYLCASSQTGTPEAFFGQGTRLTVV.

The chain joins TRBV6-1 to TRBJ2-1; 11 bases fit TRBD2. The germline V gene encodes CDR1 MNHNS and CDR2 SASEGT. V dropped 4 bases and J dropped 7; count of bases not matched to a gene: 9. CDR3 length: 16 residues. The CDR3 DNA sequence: TGTGCCAGCAGTGCGTTAGCGGGGGGGCCATTTAATGAGCAGTTCTTC. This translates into CASSALAGGPFNEQFF.

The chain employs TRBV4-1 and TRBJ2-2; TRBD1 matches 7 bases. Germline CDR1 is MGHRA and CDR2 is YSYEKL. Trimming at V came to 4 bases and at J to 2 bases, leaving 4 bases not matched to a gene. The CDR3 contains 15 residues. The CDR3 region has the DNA TGCGCCAGCAGCCCCAGACAGGGAAACACCGGGGAGCTGTTTTTT. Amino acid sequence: CASSPRQGNTGELFF.

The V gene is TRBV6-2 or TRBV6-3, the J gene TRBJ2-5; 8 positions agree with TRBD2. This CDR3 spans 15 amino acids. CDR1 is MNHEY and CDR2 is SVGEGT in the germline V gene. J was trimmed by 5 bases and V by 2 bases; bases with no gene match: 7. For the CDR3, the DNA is TGTGCCAGCAGTTACCTCACGGGAGGGTGGGAGACCCAGTACTTC. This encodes CASSYLTGGWETQYF.

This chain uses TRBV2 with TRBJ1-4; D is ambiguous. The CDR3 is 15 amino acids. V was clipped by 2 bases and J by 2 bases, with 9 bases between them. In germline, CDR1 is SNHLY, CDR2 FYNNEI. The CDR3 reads CASSESGSTNEKLFF. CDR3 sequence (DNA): TGTGCCAGCAGTGAATCGGGGTCCACTAATGAAAAACTGTTTTTT.

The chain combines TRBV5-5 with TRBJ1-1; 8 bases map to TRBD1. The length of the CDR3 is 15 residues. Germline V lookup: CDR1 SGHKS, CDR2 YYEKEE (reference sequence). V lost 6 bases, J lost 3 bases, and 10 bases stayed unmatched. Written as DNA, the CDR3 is TGTGCCAGCACCCTTGTTATGACAGGGGACACTGAAGCTTTCTTT. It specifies CASTLVMTGDTEAFF.